The 12 T cell receptor beta chains reported below all come from one sample, sequenced in a study of blood T cell repertoires in COVID-19. Using immunoSEQ multiplex PCR, the repertoire was profiled, and TCRdb retains in-frame clones only, with some absent. The table has approximately 280,000 clones, 85% seen once. Sequencing was performed on peripheral blood. The source of these receptors is a man aged 50-60 years with active or convalescent COVID-19.

As DNA, the CDR3 is TGTGCCCACTCCGGAGGGGCGATTAAGGCTAACACTGAAGCTTTCTTT. It yields the protein CAHSGGAIKANTEAFF. The rearrangement joins TRBV6-7 to TRBJ1-1, with D tentatively TRBD1 (5 bases). TRBV6-7 is designated an ORF whose function remains uncertain. This CDR3 comprises 16 residues. Trimming removed 11 bases from V and 2 bases from J, with 24 bases in between.

Details on this clone: Other DNA variants within this sample encode the same CDR3. The chain joins TRBV30 to TRBJ1-3; D possibly corresponds to TRBD1 (6 bases). This CDR3 is built from 13 residues. The germline V gene encodes CDR1 GTSNPN and CDR2 SVGIG (reference sequence). Trimming took off 0 bases at V and 4 bases at J, with 7 bases between the two ends. CDR3 nucleotides: TGTGCCTGGAGTGTACAGGGAGGAAACACCATATATTTT. The encoded protein is CAWSVQGGNTIYF.

The chain carries TRBV30 and TRBJ1-3, with a possible D match to TRBD1 (5 bases). CDR1 GTSNPN and CDR2 SVGIG come from the germline V gene (reference sequence). The ends were cut back, 0 bases at V and 0 bases at J, with 12 bases in the middle. CDR3 length: 16 residues. The CDR3, as DNA: TGTGCCTGGAGTGTGAACAGGCGATTCTCTGGAAACACCATATATTTT. Translated: CAWSVNRRFSGNTIYF.

The chain carries TRBV24-1 and TRBJ1-4, with 9 bases identical to TRBD1. After removal of 3 bases from V and 8 bases from J, the junction contained 6 bases not matched to a gene. The CDR3 runs to 15 residues. Germline-derived CDR1 and CDR2 are KGHDR and SFDVKD. Written as DNA, the CDR3 is TGTGCCACCAGTGATGGACAGGGGTTGTTGGAAAAACTGTTTTTT. Translation gives CATSDGQGLLEKLFF.

About this clone: This sample also contains other DNA sequences that code for the same CDR3. J is TRBJ2-7 and V is TRBV4-1; the D is unclear. There are 13 residues in the CDR3. V was clipped by 3 bases and J by 1 base, with 7 bases between them. Per the germline V gene, CDR1 is MGHRA and CDR2 is YSYEKL. The CDR3 spells CASSQTRSYEQYF. The CDR3 region has the DNA TGCGCCAGCAGCCAGACACGTTCCTACGAGCAGTACTTC.

This clone came up a few times. The chain is built from TRBV29-1 and TRBJ1-1; D remains unclear. V was cut by 6 bases and J by 4 bases, with 18 bases left in between. Germline V gene sequence: CDR1 SQVTM, CDR2 ANQGSEA. The CDR3 is made up of 14 amino acids. CDR3 DNA sequence: TGCAGCGTGGATGGCGACGGGTGGTCCACTGAAGCTTTCTTT. This codes for CSVDGDGWSTEAFF. Together with reference TRBV29-1 and TRBJ1-1, the CDR3 gives the full variable domain: SAVISQKPSRDICQRGTSLTIQCQVDSQVTMMFWYRQQPGQSLTLIATANQGSEATYESGFVIDKFPISRPNLTFSTLTVSNMSPEDSSIYLCSVDGDGWSTEAFFGQGTRLTVV.

This clone was seen only once. This chain joins TRBV28 and TRBJ1-5; 7 bases are shared with TRBD1. CDR1 is MDHEN, CDR2 SYDVKM, per germline. This CDR3 has 14 amino acids. The J segment lost 4 bases and the V segment lost 6 bases, leaving 6 bases of the junction unmatched. CDR3 sequence: CASSYGQENQPQHF. The CDR3 DNA reads as TGTGCCAGCAGCTATGGACAGGAGAATCAGCCCCAGCATTTT.

This clone is a singleton in its sample. The chain links TRBV6-5 to TRBJ2-3; 15 bases are shared with TRBD2. V shed 2 bases and J 6 bases; nucleotides not matched to a gene: 3. The CDR3 runs 16 residues. Germline V gives CDR1 MNHEY, CDR2 SVGAGI. For the CDR3, the DNA is TGTGCCAGCAGTTACAAGGGGACTAGCGGGAGGGATACGCAGTATTTT. Its protein is CASSYKGTSGRDTQYF.

V is TRBV7-9 and J is TRBJ2-3; 9 positions agree with TRBD2. The V and J ends lost 5 bases and 5 bases, in that order; junction bases with no gene match: 11. The CDR3 is 16 amino acids. Germline V gene data show CDR1 as SEHNR and CDR2 as FQNEAQ (reference sequence). The CDR3 loop is CASSKMAGGPQDTQYF. The CDR3 nucleotides are TGTGCCAGCAGCAAAATGGCGGGAGGGCCTCAAGATACGCAGTATTTT. Complete variable domain (other parts from reference TRBV7-9 and TRBJ2-3): DTGVSQNPRHKITKRGQNVTFRCDPISEHNRLYWYRQTLGQGPEFLTYFQNEAQLEKSRLLSDRFSAERPKGSFSTLEIQRTEQGDSAMYLCASSKMAGGPQDTQYFGPGTRLTVL.

This clone appeared a single time. The V gene is TRBV15, the J gene TRBJ2-4, with TRBD2 as a possible D gene (5 bases). The CDR3 is 14 amino acids. V lost 1 base and J 6 bases, leaving 10 bases between the germline ends. CDR1 and CDR2 (germline): LNHNV, YYDKDF (reference sequence). DNA for the CDR3: TGTGCCACCAGCAGAGGGGCTAGCCCAAACATTCAGTACTTC. Its protein product is CATSRGASPNIQYF.

This clone was found a few times. The V and J genes are TRBV6-5 and TRBJ1-6, with D hard to call. CDR3 length equals 12 residues. Trimming stripped 6 bases from V and 12 bases from J, with 12 bases between. Germline V CDR1 and CDR2: MNHEY, SVGAGI. CDR3 amino acids: CASSDTRIPLHF. Written as DNA, the CDR3 is TGTGCCAGCAGCGACACTCGTATACCCCTCCACTTT.

J is TRBJ1-1 and V is TRBV27; tentatively, D is TRBD1 (5 bases). Trimming cost V 0 bases and J 1 base, with 9 bases left between them. This CDR3 contains 15 residues. Germline V gene lookup returns CDR1 MNHEY and CDR2 SMNVEV (reference sequence). Here the CDR3 reads CASSLSRGQNTEAFF. The CDR3, as DNA: TGTGCCAGCAGTTTATCCCGCGGACAGAACACTGAAGCTTTCTTT.